This is a list of T cell receptor beta chains from one sample in a study of blood T cell repertoires in COVID-19. Generated by immunoSEQ multiplex PCR, the TCRdb table keeps only in-frame clones and is missing some. The sample yields 25,000 to 30,000 clones, over 75% seen once. Sequenced input: peripheral blood. Every receptor here comes from a human donor in a cohort sampled during active COVID-19. Both conserved end residues are part of each CDR3. The D gene is left open where the match is weak. Clone size is shown for a subset of rows, as once, few, many or a class of expanded clone.

NA,TRBV2,TRBJ1-2,NA,CASSAGSHHGYTF,TGTGCCAGCAGTGCAGGCAGCCACCATGGCTACACCTTC
NA,TRBV30,TRBJ2-7,TRBD1,CAWSVGTGPYEQYF,TGTGCCTGGAGTGTAGGGACAGGGCCCTACGAGCAGTACTTC
NA,TRBV7-2,TRBJ2-7,TRBD1,CASSFKTGAYEQYF,TGTGCCAGCAGCTTCAAGACAGGGGCCTACGAGCAGTACTTC
few,TRBV7-2,TRBJ1-2,NA,CASSVRYNYGYTF,TGTGCCAGCAGTGTCAGATATAACTATGGCTACACCTTC
NA,TRBV4-3,TRBJ2-3,NA,CASSHVGTDTQYF,TGCGCCAGCAGCCACGTCGGCACAGATACGCAGTATTTT
NA,TRBV12-1,TRBJ2-1,NA,CASSFEGSGGARYNEQFF,TGTGCCAGCAGCTTTGAGGGTAGCGGGGGGGCTAGATACAATGAGCAGTTCTTC
NA,TRBV6-6,TRBJ1-2,NA,CASNPPGGLRGYTF,TGTGCCAGCAATCCTCCGGGGGGCTTGAGAGGCTACACCTTC
NA,TRBV18,TRBJ1-1,NA,CASSLNRDTEAFF,TGTGCCAGCTCACTGAACAGGGACACTGAAGCTTTCTTT
NA,TRBV7-9,TRBJ2-3,TRBD1,CASSPGTGSTDTQYF,TGTGCCAGCAGCCCCGGGACAGGAAGCACAGATACGCAGTATTTT
NA,TRBV7-2,TRBJ1-2,NA,CASSLDKNYGYTF,TGTGCCAGCAGCTTGGACAAAAACTATGGCTACACCTTC
NA,TRBV7-9,TRBJ2-7,NA,CASSLKDRERAQYF,TGTGCCAGCAGCTTAAAGGACCGGGAGCGAGCGCAGTACTTC
NA,TRBV27,TRBJ1-3,TRBD1,CASSPQGAGGTIYF,TGTGCCAGCTCACCACAGGGGGCGGGGGGCACCATATATTTT
NA,TRBV9,TRBJ1-6,TRBD1,CASSVEDRGLRSDNSPLHF,TGTGCCAGCAGCGTAGAGGACAGGGGGCTTAGATCGGATAATTCACCCCTCCACTTT
NA,TRBV6-5,TRBJ1-1,TRBD1,CASSYRQGGTEAFF,TGTGCCAGCAGTTACCGACAGGGGGGCACTGAAGCTTTCTTT
NA,TRBV7-2,TRBJ2-6,TRBD1,CASSPQGTPGANVLTF,TGTGCCAGCAGTCCACAGGGGACCCCTGGGGCCAACGTCCTGACTTTC
NA,TRBV30,TRBJ2-7,TRBD1,CAWSSPGQGRYEQYF,TGTGCCTGGAGTTCCCCGGGACAGGGGAGATACGAGCAGTACTTC
NA,TRBV2,TRBJ2-7,TRBD1,CASTPDRGAYEQYF,TGTGCCAGCACCCCGGACAGGGGAGCTTACGAGCAGTACTTC
NA,TRBV28,TRBJ1-1,NA,CASNMDTVNTEAFF,TGTGCCAGCAATATGGACACCGTGAACACTGAAGCTTTCTTT
NA,TRBV9,TRBJ1-1,TRBD1,CASSPGTGATEAFF,TGTGCCAGCAGTCCGGGGACAGGGGCCACTGAAGCTTTCTTT
NA,TRBV11-3,TRBJ2-3,NA,CASSLPADTQYF,TGTGCCAGCAGCCTACCGGCAGATACGCAGTATTTT
NA,TRBV2,TRBJ2-5,NA,CASTEEETQYF,TGTGCCAGCACCGAAGAGGAGACCCAGTACTTC
NA,TRBV10-3,TRBJ2-3,NA,CAIRAWDGTSTDTQYF,TGTGCCATCAGGGCCTGGGACGGGACTAGCACAGATACGCAGTATTTT
medium-sized,TRBV7-9,TRBJ2-7,TRBD2,CASSLSGDYEQYF,TGTGCCAGCAGCTTAAGCGGGGACTACGAGCAGTACTTC
NA,TRBV25-1,TRBJ2-5,TRBD1,CASSGGQGVRETQYF,TGTGCCAGCAGTGGAGGACAGGGGGTTCGAGAGACCCAGTACTTC
NA,TRBV27,TRBJ1-5,NA,CASAVAGISRQHF,TGTGCCAGCGCCGTGGCAGGCATCTCGCGCCAGCATTTT
NA,TRBV11-3,TRBJ2-2,TRBD2,CASSPGVRGGITGELFF,TGTGCCAGCAGCCCCGGGGTGCGGGGGGGCATCACCGGGGAGCTGTTTTTT
NA,TRBV2,TRBJ2-7,NA,CASSDYSYEQYF,TGTGCCAGCAGTGATTACTCCTACGAGCAGTACTTC
NA,TRBV11-1,TRBJ1-2,NA,CASSPPEGNYGYTF,TGTGCCAGCAGCCCGCCGGAGGGAAACTATGGCTACACCTTC
NA,TRBV6-2/TRBV6-3,TRBJ1-5,NA,CASSYLGDSNQPQHF,TGTGCCAGCAGTTACCTAGGGGATAGCAATCAGCCCCAGCATTTT
NA,TRBV5-8,TRBJ2-4,TRBD1,CASSWDRGNIQYF,TGTGCCAGCAGCTGGGACAGGGGGAACATTCAGTACTTC
NA,TRBV19,TRBJ1-5,NA,CASSTLIQTGNQPQHF,TGTGCCAGTAGTACTCTGATTCAGACAGGTAATCAGCCCCAGCATTTT
NA,TRBV7-2,TRBJ2-7,TRBD1,CASSHSTGGEQYF,TGTGCCAGCAGCCATTCGACAGGGGGCGAGCAGTACTTC
NA,TRBV5-4,TRBJ2-5,NA,CASSEKQIQETQYF,TGTGCCAGCAGCGAGAAACAGATCCAAGAGACCCAGTACTTC
NA,TRBV11-3,TRBJ2-5,NA,CASSRQVETQYF,TGTGCCAGCAGCAGACAGGTGGAGACCCAGTACTTC
NA,TRBV7-9,TRBJ2-2,TRBD1,CASSFLAGQGSTGELFF,TGTGCCAGCAGCTTTCTCGCGGGACAGGGGAGCACCGGGGAGCTGTTTTTT
NA,TRBV7-9,TRBJ1-4,TRBD1,CASSLQGGATNEKLFF,TGTGCCAGCAGCTTACAGGGGGGTGCAACTAATGAAAAACTGTTTTTT
NA,TRBV6-2/TRBV6-3,TRBJ2-1,TRBD1,CASSPWTGGWEQFF,TGTGCCAGCAGTCCGTGGACAGGGGGCTGGGAGCAGTTCTTC
NA,TRBV4-1,TRBJ1-3,NA,CASSQGGDTIYF,TGCGCCAGCAGCCAAGGGGGGGACACCATATATTTT
NA,TRBV24-1,TRBJ1-2,NA,CATSGLDSINYGYTF,TGTGCCACCAGTGGATTGGACAGCATTAACTATGGCTACACCTTC
NA,TRBV3-1/TRBV3-2,TRBJ2-7,NA,CASLRLLSSYEQYF,TGTGCCAGCTTGAGATTGTTAAGCTCCTACGAGCAGTACTTC
few,TRBV30,TRBJ2-1,NA,CAWAPSSYNEQFF,TGTGCCTGGGCCCCGAGCTCCTACAATGAGCAGTTCTTC
NA,TRBV10-1,TRBJ2-3,TRBD1,CASLLAGQGSDTQYF,TGCGCCAGCCTTCTCGCGGGACAGGGCTCAGATACGCAGTATTTT
NA,TRBV7-2,TRBJ1-1,NA,CASSSFGVFVNTEAFF,TGTGCCAGCAGCTCGTTCGGGGTGTTCGTGAACACTGAAGCTTTCTTT
once,TRBV25-1,TRBJ1-1,NA,CASSELQGDTEAFF,TGTGCCAGCAGTGAATTGCAAGGGGACACTGAAGCTTTCTTT
NA,TRBV7-2,TRBJ2-1,NA,CASSLAGGVSYNEQFF,TGTGCCAGCAGCTTAGCAGGGGGGGTCTCCTACAATGAGCAGTTCTTC
NA,TRBV7-2,TRBJ1-2,NA,CASLKGSNYGYTF,TGTGCCAGCTTAAAGGGGTCTAACTATGGCTACACCTTC
NA,TRBV18,TRBJ1-4,TRBD1,CASSPSRDRVEKLFF,TGTGCCAGCTCACCGTCCCGGGACAGAGTTGAAAAACTGTTTTTT
NA,TRBV30,TRBJ2-7,NA,CAWRPLLRGRYEQYF,TGTGCCTGGAGACCACTCCTAAGGGGTCGATACGAGCAGTACTTC
NA,TRBV28,TRBJ2-7,NA,CASSTGIPYEQYF,TGTGCCAGCAGTACAGGGATCCCCTACGAGCAGTACTTC
NA,TRBV30,TRBJ1-6,TRBD1,CAWSGTGVYSPLHF,TGTGCCTGGAGTGGTACAGGGGTATACTCACCCCTCCACTTT
NA,TRBV24-1,TRBJ1-5,NA,CATSDFDGGRWAQHF,TGTGCCACCAGTGATTTTGACGGCGGTAGGTGGGCCCAGCATTTT
NA,TRBV7-2,TRBJ2-7,TRBD1,CASRTEGQGFYEQYF,TGTGCCAGCAGGACCGAGGGACAGGGGTTCTACGAGCAGTACTTC